This TCR beta chain appears in the sequencing data of a study of cytomegalovirus exposure and HLA in healthy donors. Broader study findings: The listing of 150 to 200 TCR beta chains classed them as cytomegalovirus-associated. Three CMV-associated chains were confirmed in vitro to be specific for CMV antigens.

Germline V lookup: CDR1 MNHNS, CDR2 SASEGT. The CDR3 consists of 15 residues. The J segment lost 5 bases and the V segment lost 8 bases, leaving 10 bases of the junction unmatched. Turning to this clone: What it binds is unknown.

The repertoire was sequenced with immunoSEQ multiplex PCR; TCRdb's copy has only in-frame clones and lacks some. In the table there are approximately 200,000 clones, approximately 78% of which are singletons. Sequenced input: PBMCs. V is TRBV6-1 and J is TRBJ1-2, with 11 nucleotides matching TRBD1. The sequence was obtained from a woman between 25 and 40 years old in good health and CMV-seronegative. The CDR3 here is CASSNPGQGAYGYTF. The CDR3 bases are TGTGCCAGCTCGAATCCTGGACAGGGGGCGTATGGCTACACCTTC.